These 30 T cell receptor beta chains were all obtained from the same sample, sequenced in a study of tumor-infiltrating lymphocytes in oesophageal squamous cell carcinoma. TCRdb used MiXCR to reprocess the PCR reads, holding one entry per CDR3 protein. This table holds roughly 7,000 distinct CDR3 sequences, 15% to 18% found once. The material sequenced was blood. These receptor sequences come from a male donor with esophageal squamous cell carcinoma.

The rearrangement uses TRBV24-1 and TRBJ2-3; the match to TRBD2 covers 9 bases. V lost 5 bases, J lost 4 bases, and 6 bases stayed unmatched. From germline, CDR1 is KGHDR and CDR2 SFDVKD. This CDR3 spans 15 amino acids. CDR3: CATSGPSGVPDTQYF. The CDR3 coding sequence is TGTGCCACCAGTGGTCCTAGCGGGGTCCCAGATACGCAGTATTTT.

Judged by abundance, this clonotype is medium-sized. This rearrangement joins TRBV11-3 to TRBJ2-1; 11 bases fit TRBD1. The CDR3 sequence is 15 residues long. V gave up 4 bases and J gave up 6 bases; unmatched junction bases: 5. Germline V gene data show CDR1 as SGHNT and CDR2 as YENEEA. CDR3 nucleotides: TGTGCCAGCAGCTCTGCCGGGACAGGGGGCAATGAGCAGTTCTTC. Amino acid sequence: CASSSAGTGGNEQFF.

This clonotype is labeled medium-sized. The chain links TRBV7-2 to TRBJ1-2, with D perhaps matching TRBD1 (5 bases). Per the germline V gene, CDR1 is SGHTA and CDR2 is FQGNSA. The CDR3 loop spans 14 amino acids. Trimming removed 1 base at V and 8 bases at J, with 14 bases between. Here the CDR3 reads CASSLEVRVKGYTF. In DNA form, the CDR3 reads TGTGCCAGCAGCTTAGAGGTCAGGGTCAAAGGCTACACCTTC.

By share, this clonotype ranks as medium-sized. The V gene is TRBV7-3, the J gene TRBJ2-2; the D gene is possibly TRBD2 (5 bases). The V and J ends lost 1 base and 3 bases respectively, with 9 bases between them. Germline lookup yields CDR1 SGHTA and CDR2 FQGTGA. The CDR3 is 15 residues long. The CDR3 protein is CASSLIPGYTGELFF. CDR3 DNA sequence: TGTGCCAGCAGCTTAATTCCGGGGTACACCGGGGAGCTGTTTTTT.

This clonotype was recorded at least ten times. This chain connects TRBV6-1 to TRBJ1-4; D remains unclear. CDR1 and CDR2 (germline): MNHNS, SASEGT. There are 11 residues in the CDR3. V was cut by 5 bases and J by 4 bases, with 2 bases left in between. CDR3 in DNA: TGTGCCAGCAGTCTTAATGAAAAACTGTTTTTT. This sequence encodes CASSLNEKLFF.

Only a few counts were recorded for this clonotype. One base away lies a much larger clone, so this may be a sequencing read error. The V and J genes are TRBV12-3 or TRBV12-4 and TRBJ2-5; D call uncertain. Gene TRBJ2-1 matches the end of the DNA better, so the J call may be wrong. This CDR3 has 13 residues. CDR3 amino acids: CASSPVTFYEQFF. CDR3 DNA: TGTGCCAGCAGCCCCGTGACATTTTACGAGCAGTTCTTC.

This clonotype was recorded at least ten times. The chain joins TRBV5-1 to TRBJ1-4; unclear D gene. The ends were cut back, 0 bases at V and 0 bases at J, with 6 bases in the middle. CDR1 is SGHRS and CDR2 is YFSETQ in the germline V gene. The CDR3 runs 15 residues. CDR3 loop: CASSLGGATNEKLFF. The CDR3 DNA reads as TGCGCCAGCAGCTTGGGTGGGGCAACTAATGAAAAACTGTTTTTT. Based on the CDR3 plus reference TRBV5-1 and TRBJ1-4, the full variable domain is KAGVTQTPRYLIKTRGQQVTLSCSPISGHRSVSWYQQTPGQGLQFLFEYFSETQRNKGNFPGRFSGRQFSNSRSEMNVSTLELGDSALYLCASSLGGATNEKLFFGSGTQLSVL.

This clonotype is termed medium-sized. CDR3 sequence (DNA): TGTGCCAGCAGCTTAACTAGGTTGCAGGGGGCCACTGAAGCTTTCTTT. Translated: CASSLTRLQGATEAFF. The genes are TRBV7-8 and TRBJ1-1, with TRBD1 identical over 8 bases. The CDR3 runs to 16 residues. The J segment lost 4 bases and the V segment lost 2 bases, leaving 9 bases of the junction unmatched. The germline V gene has CDR1 SGHVS and CDR2 FQNEAQ.

This clonotype showed up many times. The chain has TRBV6-1 and TRBJ2-5; no clear D gene. The closer fit of TRBJ2-7 to the DNA end suggests the J call may be wrong. Germline lookup yields CDR1 MNHNS and CDR2 SASEGT. This CDR3 spans 17 amino acids. The CDR3 reads CASTTRDSGRFSYEQYF. CDR3 nucleotides: TGTGCCAGCACCACCCGAGACTCGGGCCGTTTCTCCTACGAGCAGTACTTC.

This clonotype qualifies as medium-sized. V usage is TRBV27 and J usage is TRBJ2-1; weak D call: TRBD1 (5 bases). CDR3 length: 13 amino acids. Germline CDR1 is MNHEY and CDR2 is SMNVEV (reference sequence). V lost 3 bases and J 3 bases, leaving 6 bases between the germline ends. The CDR3 is CASSFDSYNEQFF. CDR3 bases: TGTGCCAGCAGTTTTGACAGCTACAATGAGCAGTTCTTC.

This clonotype was seen only a few times. The V and J genes are TRBV19 and TRBJ1-2, with 10 bases that match TRBD1. This CDR3 has 14 residues. The germline CDR1 and CDR2 sequences are LNHDA and SQIVND (reference sequence). V shed 7 bases, J shed 4 bases, and the junction held 6 bases outside the gene matches. In DNA form, the CDR3 reads TGTGCCAGTACTCGACAGGGGGCCCTCTATGGCTACACCTTC. It is translated as CASTRQGALYGYTF.

In this sample, this clonotype is medium-sized. The V and J genes are TRBV7-6 and TRBJ2-3; 10 nucleotides match TRBD2. The length of the CDR3 is 17 residues. From germline, CDR1 is SGHVS and CDR2 FNYEAQ. Losses at the gene ends were 5 bases for V and 6 bases for J; bases not matched to a gene: 14. CDR3 region: CASSQRVAGGQGDTQYF. DNA of the CDR3: TGTGCCAGCAGCCAAAGGGTAGCGGGGGGCCAAGGGGATACGCAGTATTTT. The full variable domain, completed using reference TRBV7-6 and TRBJ2-3, is GAGVSQSPRYKVTKRGQDVALRCDPISGHVSLYWYRQALGQGPEFLTYFNYEAQQDKSGLPNDRFSAERPEGSISTLTIQRTEQRDSAMYRCASSQRVAGGQGDTQYFGPGTRLTVL.

This clonotype was found many times. V is TRBV20-1 and J is TRBJ2-3; no clear D. Germline CDR1 DFQATT, CDR2 SNEGSKA (reference sequence). CDR3 length equals 11 residues. V lost 2 bases, J lost 4 bases, and 4 bases lay in between. The CDR3 protein is CSARIPDTQYF. The DNA of the CDR3 is TGCAGTGCTAGAATCCCAGATACGCAGTATTTT.

This clonotype has ten or more counts. A much larger clone lies a single base off, so this may be a read error. The chain carries TRBV6-6 and TRBJ2-1, with 8 bases aligning to TRBD2. With the DNA end fitting TRBJ2-7 better, the J assignment may be wrong. Germline CDR1 MNHNY, CDR2 SVGAGI (reference sequence). This CDR3 region has 15 residues. CDR3 protein: CASSYARGGYNEQYF. CDR3 nucleotide sequence: TGTGCCAGCAGTTATGCTCGGGGGGGCTACAATGAGCAGTACTTC.

This clonotype is classed as medium-sized. The CDR3, as DNA: TGTGCCAGCAGTATAACCACCAGGGGGAATGAGCAGTTCTTC. The encoded protein is CASSITTRGNEQFF. The chain combines TRBV28 with TRBJ2-1, with 7 bases identical to TRBD1. Germline CDR1 reads MDHEN; CDR2 reads SYDVKM. Germline trimming cut 5 bases from V and 7 bases from J; bases unmatched to any gene: 8. The CDR3 runs 14 residues.

This clonotype was picked up many times. The V gene is TRBV7-9, the J gene TRBJ1-2; the D gene is possibly TRBD1 (6 bases). The CDR3 has 14 residues. Trimming shortened V by 3 bases and J by 7 bases, and 15 bases separated the two germline ends. Per germline, CDR1 SEHNR and CDR2 FQNEAQ (reference sequence). The CDR3 DNA is TGTGCCAGCAGCTTTCCAGGGGAAGTCTTTGGCTACACCTTC. This translates into CASSFPGEVFGYTF. The full variable domain, with the rest looked up from reference TRBV7-9 and TRBJ1-2, is DTGVSQNPRHKITKRGQNVTFRCDPISEHNRLYWYRQTLGQGPEFLTYFQNEAQLEKSRLLSDRFSAERPKGSFSTLEIQRTEQGDSAMYLCASSFPGEVFGYTFGSGTRLTVV.

This clonotype was observed at least ten times. The chain recombines TRBV28 with TRBJ1-4; D is unclear. Germline lookup yields CDR1 MDHEN and CDR2 SYDVKM. V shed 5 bases and J shed 7 bases, with 8 bases lying between them. The CDR3 is 12 amino acids. The CDR3 protein is CASSEIGEKLFF. The CDR3 bases are TGTGCCAGCAGTGAGATAGGTGAAAAACTGTTTTTT.

This clonotype qualifies as medium-sized. The chain combines TRBV11-3 with TRBJ2-1; 7 bases fit TRBD2. Germline trimming cut 5 bases from V and 0 bases from J; bases unmatched to any gene: 7. The CDR3 runs 16 residues. Per the germline V gene, CDR1 is SGHNT and CDR2 is YENEEA. Here the CDR3 DNA reads TGTGCCAGCAGCGGACTCGGGGGGACCTCCTACAATGAGCAGTTCTTC. Protein product: CASSGLGGTSYNEQFF.

This clonotype has a count of ten or more. The chain joins TRBV11-3 to TRBJ1-1; 12 nucleotides agree with TRBD1. CDR3 length equals 17 residues. V lost 1 base and J lost 5; bases outside the gene matches: 8. CDR1 and CDR2 (germline): SGHNT, YENEEA. CDR3 sequence: CASSLARDRGLRTEAFF. CDR3 nucleotide sequence: TGTGCCAGCAGCTTAGCCCGGGACAGGGGGCTCAGGACTGAAGCTTTCTTT.

This clonotype showed up just a few times. The rearrangement uses TRBV2 and TRBJ2-5, with 9 positions matching TRBD1. Trimming at V came to 7 bases and at J to 2 bases, leaving 8 bases not matched to a gene. The germline gives CDR1 SNHLY, CDR2 FYNNEI. This CDR3 is 15 amino acids long. The CDR3 sequence: CASTEDRGIQETQYF. Written as DNA, the CDR3 is TGTGCCAGCACCGAGGACAGGGGTATACAAGAGACCCAGTACTTC.

There are many counts of this clonotype. The J gene is TRBJ2-1, the V gene TRBV10-1; no reliable D call. Germline V gene data show CDR1 as WNHNN and CDR2 as SYGVQD (reference sequence). With 0 bases removed from V and 9 bases from J, the gap between germline ends came to 9 bases. The CDR3 consists of 13 residues. For the CDR3, the DNA is TGCGCCAGCAGTGAGTCTGGGGTAACTGAGCAGTTCTTC. Its translation: CASSESGVTEQFF.

This clonotype was recorded many times. The chain joins TRBV2 to TRBJ2-1; TRBD1 aligns across 7 bases. V was pared by 6 bases and J by 8 bases, with 10 bases of the junction left unmatched. The germline V gene has CDR1 SNHLY and CDR2 FYNNEI. The CDR3 spans 14 residues. The CDR3 nucleotides read TGTGCCAGCAGCTGGACAGGCATGAGGGATGAGCAGTTCTTC. Residues: CASSWTGMRDEQFF.

This clonotype counts as large (0.1 to 1%). The genes are TRBV6-1 and TRBJ1-5; 12 nucleotides align to TRBD1. The CDR3 spans 16 residues. Trimming removed 6 bases from V and 7 bases from J; junction bases left unmatched: 10. Germline-derived CDR1 and CDR2 are MNHNS and SASEGT. CDR3 protein: CASSPRDRGLRQPQHF. Written as DNA, the CDR3 is TGTGCCAGCAGCCCCCGGGACAGGGGGCTGAGACAGCCCCAGCATTTT.

This clonotype was counted ten times or more. A single base separates this from a much larger clone, so it may be a read error. The rearrangement uses TRBV6-1 and TRBJ2-7; TRBD2 aligns across 9 bases. The V segment lost 7 bases and the J segment 7 bases; nucleotides outside the gene matches: 11. The germline CDR1 and CDR2 sequences are MNHNS and SASEGT. The CDR3 runs 14 residues. In nucleotides, the CDR3 is TGTGCCAGCATTAGCGGGGGCGCATACAATGAGCAGTACTTC. Encoded protein: CASISGGAYNEQYF.

This clonotype was picked up many times. V gene TRBV27 combines with J gene TRBJ2-7; D might be TRBD1 (5 bases). The length of the CDR3 is 14 residues. Trimming removed 3 bases from V and 2 bases from J, with 11 bases in between. CDR1 is MNHEY, CDR2 SMNVEV, per germline (reference sequence). DNA of the CDR3: TGTGCCAGCAGTTTGTTAGGGGTACCCTACGAGCAGTACTTC. Its protein product is CASSLLGVPYEQYF.

On this clonotype itself: An end of the junction differs from the germline gene, which may be a read error. The genes are TRBV12-5 and TRBJ1-6; D perhaps matches TRBD1 (5 bases). CDR1 and CDR2 (germline): LGHNT, FRNRAP. CDR3 length equals 11 residues. The CDR3 coding sequence is TGTGCTAGTGGTTTTGGGACTGAGCAGTTCTTT. As protein: CASGFGTEQFF.

The gene calls are TRBV9 and TRBJ2-1; D is unresolved. The end of the DNA aligns better with TRBJ2-5, so the J call may be wrong. The CDR3 runs to 14 residues. Germline lookup yields CDR1 SGDLS and CDR2 YYNGEE. CDR3 in amino acids: CASSVGSLQETQYF. DNA for the CDR3: TGTGCCAGCAGCGTAGGAAGTCTCCAAGAGACCCAGTACTTC.

Concerning this clonotype: Since the CDR3 does not end with the conserved phenylalanine or tryptophan, this likely comes from a read error. No DNA is shown, since the ends of the CDR3 on it are uncertain; the CDR3 is the one TCRdb lists. This sequence joins TRBV10-3 and TRBJ2-7; no check of the table's D call, TRBD1, against the DNA was made. Looked up from germline, CDR1 is ENHRY and CDR2 is SYGVKD. The CDR3 spans 20 residues, counting both ends. This CDR3 reads CAITRTGGGTPVDYGYTFGS.

This clonotype was seen repeatedly, ten times or more. CDR3 nucleotides: TGTGCCAGCAGGTCGGGACAGGGAAGGACCGGGGAGCTGTTTTTT. It codes for CASRSGQGRTGELFF. The chain carries TRBV6-1 and TRBJ2-2; 9 nucleotides align to TRBD1. The CDR3 contains 15 residues. Germline lookup yields CDR1 MNHNS and CDR2 SASEGT. Germline trimming cut 6 bases from V and 5 bases from J; bases unmatched to any gene: 7.

The chain employs TRBV5-1 and TRBJ1-3; possibly TRBD1 for D (6 bases). Trimming stripped 6 bases from V and 3 bases from J, with 19 bases between. The CDR3 is 16 amino acids. The germline V gene encodes CDR1 SGHRS and CDR2 YFSETQ. CDR3 nucleotide sequence: TGCGCCAGCACCTCTGGGTCGGGGGCGCGTGGAAACACCATATATTTT. It codes for CASTSGSGARGNTIYF.